This TCR beta chain was found in a study of cytomegalovirus exposure and HLA in healthy donors. Study-wide results and limits: Trimming of TCR beta V- and J-genes showed a link, identified in a later analysis, to a missense DCLRE1C variant. When a later analysis was performed, an Asian-associated ancestry cluster reportedly had fewer N-insertions than the roughly 670-donor mean.

All the people who gave samples were healthy bone marrow donors. As for this clone: The antigen remains undetermined.

Use of 60 Vbeta and 13 Jbeta primers characterized the PCR. Using immunoSEQ multiplex PCR, the repertoire was profiled, and TCRdb retains in-frame clones only, with some absent. In the table there are under 150,000 clones, 75% to 80% of which are singletons. The receptor was isolated from a man aged 35-49 years in good health and CMV-seropositive. The sequencing input was PBMCs.

CDR3 DNA: TGTGCCAGCAGTAGACGGGGGGACTCTGGAAACACCATATATTTT. As protein: CASSRRGDSGNTIYF. J is TRBJ1-3 and V is TRBV7-2, with a weak D call TRBD1 (5 bases). This CDR3 region has 15 residues. Germline V gene lookup returns CDR1 SGHTA and CDR2 FQGNSA. Trimming pared 6 bases from V and 0 bases from J, leaving 12 bases between.